These 6 T cell receptor beta chains share one sample of origin, sequenced in a study of CD8 T cells in Susac syndrome. Random hexamers served to reverse transcribe about 0.45 to 1 ug RNA. A single record per CDR3 protein comes from TCRdb applying MiXCR to the immunoSEQ multiplex PCR reads. Of some 150,000 distinct CDR3 sequences listed, 85% to 95% are singletons. Sequencing used CD4+ T cells from PBMCs. All receptors derive from a human donor with Susac syndrome.

This chain connects TRBV10-3 to TRBJ2-7, with D possibly called TRBD1 or TRBD2 (5 bases each). Germline CDR1 reads ENHRY; CDR2 reads SYGVKD. V lost 8 bases and J 6 bases, leaving 17 bases between the germline ends. The CDR3 has 13 residues. The CDR3 protein is CAISGSEVSEQYF. The CDR3 DNA reads as TGTGCCATCTCAGGGAGCGAGGTAAGCGAGCAGTACTTC.

The CDR3: CASSSDPSLEQYF. The CDR3 nucleotides read TGTGCCAGCAGCTCGGACCCCTCCCTCGAGCAGTACTTC. The genes are TRBV7-2 and TRBJ2-7, with D unresolved. The CDR3 totals 13 residues. V shed 4 bases and J shed 6 bases, with 13 bases lying between them. Germline V gene data show CDR1 as SGHTA and CDR2 as FQGNSA.

The chain links TRBV6-5 to TRBJ2-4, with 7 bases aligning to TRBD2. This CDR3 is built from 19 residues. The germline gives CDR1 MNHEY, CDR2 SVGAGI. V trimming: 2 bases; J trimming: 0 bases; junction bases outside the gene matches: 13. The DNA for the CDR3 is TGTGCCAGCAGTTACGGGGGGGGTACTAGCAGCCGAGCCAAAAACATTCAGTACTTC. Residues: CASSYGGGTSSRAKNIQYF.

The chain recombines TRBV20-1 with TRBJ2-5; maybe TRBD2 (5 bases). The CDR3 totals 13 residues. Germline V lookup: CDR1 DFQATT, CDR2 SNEGSKA (reference sequence). V was cut by 6 bases and J by 3 bases, with 14 bases left in between. The CDR3 bases are TGCAGTGCCCGGGGAGAAGTTAAAGAGACCCAGTACTTC. Protein: CSARGEVKETQYF.

This chain connects TRBV24-1 to TRBJ2-3; 7 nucleotides line up with TRBD2. Per germline, CDR1 KGHDR and CDR2 SFDVKD. The CDR3 runs 14 residues. Unmatched junction bases numbered 8, after V lost 6 bases and J lost 6 bases. The CDR3 is CATSSLTGGDTQYF. In DNA, the CDR3 is TGTGCCACCAGTTCCCTGACGGGAGGCGATACGCAGTATTTT.

The chain uses TRBV7-3 and TRBJ2-2, with TRBD1 as a possible D gene (5 bases). Germline lookup yields CDR1 SGHTA and CDR2 FQGTGA. This CDR3 region has 14 residues. The V end lost 3 bases, the J end lost 7 bases, and 12 bases lay between the germline ends. In DNA form, the CDR3 reads TGTGCCAGCAGCTTTGCAGGGCGGAACGGGGAGCTGTTTTTT. It is translated as CASSFAGRNGELFF.